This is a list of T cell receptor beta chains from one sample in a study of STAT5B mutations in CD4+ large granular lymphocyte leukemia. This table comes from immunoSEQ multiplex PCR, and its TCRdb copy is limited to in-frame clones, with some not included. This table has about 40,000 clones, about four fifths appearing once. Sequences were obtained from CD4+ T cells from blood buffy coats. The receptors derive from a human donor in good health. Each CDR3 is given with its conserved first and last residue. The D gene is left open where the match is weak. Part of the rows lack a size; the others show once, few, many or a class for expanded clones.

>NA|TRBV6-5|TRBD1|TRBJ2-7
CASSYGTGHYEQYF
TGTGCCAGCAGTTACGGGACAGGGCACTACGAGCAGTACTTC
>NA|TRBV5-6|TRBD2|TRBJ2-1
CASSSGLAGEQFF
TGTGCCAGCAGCTCAGGACTAGCGGGTGAGCAGTTCTTC
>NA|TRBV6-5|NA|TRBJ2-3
CASSYSGRGSADTQYF
TGTGCCAGCAGTTACTCAGGCAGGGGAAGTGCAGATACGCAGTATTTT
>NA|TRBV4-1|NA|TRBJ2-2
CASSQDLARTGELFF
TGCGCCAGCAGCCAAGATCTCGCAAGGACCGGGGAGCTGTTTTTT
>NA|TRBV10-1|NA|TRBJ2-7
CASSEMSDRTYEQYF
TGCGCCAGCAGTGAGATGTCGGACCGGACCTACGAGCAGTACTTC
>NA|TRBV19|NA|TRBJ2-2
CASSIEGVRLVGTGELFF
TGTGCCAGTAGTATTGAAGGAGTGCGGTTGGTGGGCACCGGGGAGCTGTTTTTT
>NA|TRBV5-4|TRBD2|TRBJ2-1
CASSLSAGGYNEQFF
TGTGCCAGCAGCTTATCAGCGGGGGGCTACAATGAGCAGTTCTTC
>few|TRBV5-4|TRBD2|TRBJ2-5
CASSRGTSGGAMETQYF
TGTGCCAGCAGCCGCGGGACTAGCGGGGGGGCAATGGAGACCCAGTACTTC
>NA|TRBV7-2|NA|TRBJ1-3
CASRPSLSPGLDTIYF
TGTGCCAGCAGACCTAGCCTGTCCCCGGGGCTGGACACCATATATTTT
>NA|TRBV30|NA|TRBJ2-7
CAWNRGLGVYEQYF
TGTGCCTGGAATCGGGGCTTAGGGGTCTACGAGCAGTACTTC
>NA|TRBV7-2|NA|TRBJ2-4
CASTAGSIQYF
TGTGCCAGCACCGCCGGGTCCATTCAGTACTTC
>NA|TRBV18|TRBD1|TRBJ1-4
CASSPGTGVYEKLFF
TGTGCCAGCTCACCTGGGACAGGGGTTTACGAAAAACTGTTTTTT
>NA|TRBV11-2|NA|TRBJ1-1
CASSFQGLAEAFF
TGTGCCAGCAGCTTCCAGGGGCTGGCTGAAGCTTTCTTT
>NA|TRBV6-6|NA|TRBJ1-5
CASNVQGQPQHF
TGTGCCAGCAACGTACAGGGACAGCCCCAGCATTTT
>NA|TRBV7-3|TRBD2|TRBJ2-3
CASSSGTSGGTQYF
TGTGCCAGCAGCTCCGGGACTAGCGGGGGGACGCAGTATTTT